The 18 T cell receptor beta chains in this list originate from one sample, sequenced in a study of cytomegalovirus exposure and HLA in healthy donors (dated by TCRdb to the late 2010s). The library was produced with the immunoSEQ multiplex PCR assay. A mixture of 60 forward primers for TCR Vbeta segments and 13 reverse primers for TCR Jbeta segments was used in the multiplex PCR. Entries here come from immuneACCESS through TCRdb and include only in-frame sequences with V and J called. Some clones fail to appear in such tables; in the studies checked, an unresolved V gene covers under half of the shortfall, and the cause of the remainder is unknown. This sample has fewer than 250,000 clones in its table, and 70% to 80% of those were observed once. The ten top clones hold 11% to 15% of the sample. Sequenced sample: PBMCs. These TCRs come from a woman aged 30 to 39 in good health and CMV-seropositive.

In its sample, this clone was seen a few times. The J gene is TRBJ1-1, the V gene TRBV5-6; D is uncertain. This CDR3 is built from 12 residues. Between the trimmed V and J ends, which lost 1 base and 6 bases, there was a span of 7 bases. The germline V gene has CDR1 SGHDT and CDR2 YYEEEE. The CDR3 loop is CASSLNEAEAFF. The DNA of the CDR3 is TGTGCCAGCAGCTTGAATGAGGCTGAAGCTTTCTTT.

The chain couples TRBV13 to TRBJ2-7, with 7 bases that match TRBD1. J lost 0 bases, V lost 7 bases, and 6 bases had no gene match. Germline V CDR1 and CDR2: PRHDT, FYEKMQ (reference sequence). The CDR3 is 14 amino acids. For the CDR3, the DNA is TGTGCCAGCAACCAGGGGGTCAGCTCCTACGAGCAGTACTTC. Amino acids: CASNQGVSSYEQYF.

V and J are TRBV21-1 and TRBJ1-4; no DNA check was done on the table's D call, TRBD1. TRBV21-1 is a known pseudogene. There are 17 residues in the CDR3. The CDR3 is CASSKADPGQRNEKLFF. DNA for the CDR3: TGTGCCAGCAGCAAAGCCGACCCGGGACAGCGTAATGAAAAACTGTTTTTT.

V and J are TRBV4-1 and TRBJ2-7; D remains ambiguous. CDR1 MGHRA and CDR2 YSYEKL come from the germline V gene. The CDR3 consists of 11 residues. Trimming left V 4 bases short and J 6 bases short, with 7 bases between. CDR3 nucleotide sequence: TGCGCCAGCAGCCGCGATGGCGAGCAGTACTTC. Its protein product is CASSRDGEQYF.

The chain has TRBV5-8 and TRBJ2-5; 16 nucleotides line up with TRBD2. The V gene's germline CDR1 is SGHTS and CDR2 YDEGEE. V gave up 4 bases and J gave up 5 bases; unmatched junction bases: 8. The CDR3 sequence is 17 residues long. CDR3: CASSPGLAGGSSETQYF. The CDR3 DNA is TGTGCCAGCAGCCCGGGACTAGCGGGGGGGTCCTCGGAGACCCAGTACTTC.

The chain has TRBV5-4 and TRBJ2-3; D remains ambiguous. Trimming took 0 bases from V and 4 from J, leaving 6 bases between them. Germline CDR1 is SGHNT and CDR2 is YYREEE (reference sequence). This CDR3 has 13 amino acids. CDR3 loop: CASSLDSSDTQYF. Written as DNA, the CDR3 is TGTGCCAGCAGCTTGGACTCTTCAGATACGCAGTATTTT. Variable domain in full (rest from reference TRBV5-4 and TRBJ2-3): ETGVTQSPTHLIKTRGQQVTLRCSSQSGHNTVSWYQQALGQGPQFIFQYYREEENGRGNFPPRFSGLQFPNYSSELNVNALELDDSALYLCASSLDSSDTQYFGPGTRLTVL.

CDR3 sequence (DNA): TGTGCCAGCAGCTTAGGAGCAACAGGGGGAGAGACCCAGTACTTC. Its translation is CASSLGATGGETQYF. The genes are TRBV7-9 and TRBJ2-5, with 8 bases matching TRBD1. CDR1 SEHNR and CDR2 FQNEAQ come from the germline V gene (reference sequence). This CDR3 spans 15 amino acids. The V and J ends lost 1 base and 4 bases, in that order; junction bases with no gene match: 5. Complete variable domain (other parts from reference TRBV7-9 and TRBJ2-5): DTGVSQNPRHKITKRGQNVTFRCDPISEHNRLYWYRQTLGQGPEFLTYFQNEAQLEKSRLLSDRFSAERPKGSFSTLEIQRTEQGDSAMYLCASSLGATGGETQYFGPGTRLLVL.

The chain recombines TRBV15 with TRBJ1-5, with no clear D. V lost 1 base to trimming and J lost 7 bases, with 14 bases between them. Germline CDR1 reads LNHNV; CDR2 reads YYDKDF (reference sequence). The CDR3 spans 15 residues. The CDR3, as DNA: TGTGCCACCAGCAGAGGGGTCAACTCGGGACAGCCCCAGCATTTT. Its translation is CATSRGVNSGQPQHF.

This clone turned up a few times. The V gene is TRBV19, the J gene TRBJ1-5, with unresolved D. The CDR3 covers 13 residues. Trimming removed 3 bases from V and 3 bases from J, with 6 bases in between. The V gene's germline CDR1 is LNHDA and CDR2 SQIVND (reference sequence). The DNA for the CDR3 is TGTGCCAGTAGTATTGGCAACAATCAGCCCCAGCATTTT. Its protein product is CASSIGNNQPQHF.

The chain employs TRBV29-1 and TRBJ2-7, with 14 bases lining up with TRBD2. The end of the DNA fits TRBJ2-5 better, so the J call may be wrong. CDR1 and CDR2 (germline): SQVTM, ANQGSEA. This CDR3 has 15 amino acids. The CDR3 is CSVERGLAGEETQYF. The CDR3 DNA is TGCAGCGTCGAGAGGGGACTAGCGGGAGAAGAGACCCAGTACTTC.

The V call is TRBV7-2, the J call TRBJ2-3; 7 bases agree with TRBD2. The V and J ends lost 7 bases and 2 bases, in that order; junction bases with no gene match: 0. CDR3 size: 12 residues. Germline V gives CDR1 SGHTA, CDR2 FQGNSA. CDR3 coding DNA: TGTGCCAGCAAGCGGGACACAGATACGCAGTATTTT. It translates to CASKRDTDTQYF.

A single count supports this clone. The rearrangement joins TRBV27 to TRBJ2-5; 13 bases line up with TRBD2. Germline CDR1 MNHEY, CDR2 SMNVEV (reference sequence). The V segment lost 6 bases and the J segment 1 base; nucleotides outside the gene matches: 2. The CDR3 is made up of 15 amino acids. Written as DNA, the CDR3 is TGTGCCAGCAGAACTAGCGGGGGGGTCCAAGAGACCCAGTACTTC. As protein: CASRTSGGVQETQYF.

This chain joins TRBV7-8 and TRBJ2-1; 15 bases match TRBD2. This CDR3 region has 18 residues. Germline CDR1 SGHVS, CDR2 FQNEAQ. The junction had 13 bases not matched to a gene; V was cut back by 5 bases and J by 8 bases. The CDR3 loop is CASSTIPGLAGGGDEQFF. The CDR3 nucleotides read TGTGCCAGCAGCACAATCCCGGGACTAGCGGGAGGTGGGGATGAGCAGTTCTTC.

The chain uses TRBV30 and TRBJ1-1; 8 bases are shared with TRBD1. CDR1 is GTSNPN and CDR2 is SVGIG in the germline V gene (reference sequence). After removal of 4 bases from V and 5 bases from J, the junction contained 6 bases not matched to a gene. The CDR3 has 13 residues. The CDR3 nucleotides read TGTGCCTGGACCAGGGGGCGTGAGACTGAAGCTTTCTTT. Its translation: CAWTRGRETEAFF.

This chain links TRBV28 with TRBJ2-7; 16 positions agree with TRBD2. CDR3 length: 17 amino acids. Germline V gene sequence: CDR1 MDHEN, CDR2 SYDVKM. V shed 6 bases and J 1 base; nucleotides not matched to a gene: 6. In DNA form, the CDR3 reads TGTGCCAGCAGGGGACTAGCGGGAGGGCCCGGGTCCTACGAGCAGTACTTC. It encodes CASRGLAGGPGSYEQYF.

The chain uses TRBV5-1 and TRBJ2-7, with D tentatively TRBD2 (6 bases). The CDR3 is 15 amino acids. Germline lookup yields CDR1 SGHRS and CDR2 YFSETQ. V was shortened by 4 bases and J by 3 bases, with 17 bases between the two germline ends. The CDR3 DNA reads as TGCGCCAGCAGCCCGGGGGACGGGACCAGCTACGAGCAGTACTTC. Its translation: CASSPGDGTSYEQYF.

This clone was seen once. The rearrangement uses TRBV9 and TRBJ2-5; no firm D call. The V end was cut by 0 bases, the J end by 1 base, with 7 bases between. Looked up from germline, CDR1 is SGDLS and CDR2 is YYNGEE. The CDR3 consists of 14 residues. CDR3 in DNA: TGTGCCAGCAGCGTAGATCCAGTCCAAGAGACCCAGTACTTC. Its translation: CASSVDPVQETQYF.

CDR3 residues: CASSLVGRNRGGANVLTF. CDR3 DNA: TGTGCCAGCAGCTTGGTAGGCAGGAACCGGGGAGGGGCCAACGTCCTGACTTTC. V and J are TRBV5-4 and TRBJ2-6; tentative D call: TRBD2 (5 bases). The CDR3 is made up of 18 amino acids. The germline V gene has CDR1 SGHNT and CDR2 YYREEE (reference sequence). The germline V and J ends were trimmed by 0 bases and 4 bases, with 17 bases remaining between them.